This TCR beta chain was obtained from a study of Graves' ophthalmopathy and Graves' hyperthyroidism. Looking at the study overall: The stable label applied to hyperthyroidism with no ophthalmopathy within 18 months of follow-up. Study conclusions and caveats: The model's ophthalmopathy progression predictions had roughly 65% sensitivity and approximately 72% specificity.

This clonotype was observed a few times. Its antigen is undetermined. Transcripts of RNA were the source for amplifying TCR beta CDR3 regions. The workflow started with a first-round RT-PCR run with HTBI primers and then moved on to a second-round multiplex PCR. Each CDR3 protein is one row after TCRdb ran MiXCR on the multiplex PCR reads. The sample contains about 550,000 distinct CDR3 sequences, 35% to 45% of which appear only once. Orbital computed tomography and thyroid ultrasound, along with TRAb, serum thyroxine and clinical symptoms, underpinned diagnosis. This receptor was obtained from an adult man with Graves' hyperthyroidism. The sequencing sample was made of peripheral blood or thyroid tissue (not recorded which).

CDR3 DNA sequence: TGTGCTAGTGGTTTGGCTCAGGGGTATTATAATTCACCCCTCCACTTT. Residues: CASGLAQGYYNSPLHF. This chain links TRBV12-5 with TRBJ1-6; D perhaps matches TRBD1 (6 bases). This CDR3 region has 16 residues. Germline CDR1 reads LGHNT; CDR2 reads FRNRAP. Between the trimmed V and J ends, which lost 1 base and 4 bases, there was a span of 11 bases.